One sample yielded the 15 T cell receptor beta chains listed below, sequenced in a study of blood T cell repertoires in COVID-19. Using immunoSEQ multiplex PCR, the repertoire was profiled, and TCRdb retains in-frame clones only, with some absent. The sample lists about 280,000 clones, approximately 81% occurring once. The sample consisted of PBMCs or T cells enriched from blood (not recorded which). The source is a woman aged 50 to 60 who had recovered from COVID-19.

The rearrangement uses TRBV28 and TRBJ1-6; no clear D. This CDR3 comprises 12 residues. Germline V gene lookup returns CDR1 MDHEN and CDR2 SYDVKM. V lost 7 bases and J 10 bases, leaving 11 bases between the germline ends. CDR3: CASIGRGSPLHF. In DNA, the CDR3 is TGTGCCAGCATTGGTCGTGGCTCACCCCTCCACTTT.

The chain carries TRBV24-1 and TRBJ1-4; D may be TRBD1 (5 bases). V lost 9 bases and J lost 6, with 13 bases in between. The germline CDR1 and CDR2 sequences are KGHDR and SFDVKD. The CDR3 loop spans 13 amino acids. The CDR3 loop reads CATGGGKYEKLFF. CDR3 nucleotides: TGTGCCACCGGCGGGGGGAAGTATGAAAAACTGTTTTTT.

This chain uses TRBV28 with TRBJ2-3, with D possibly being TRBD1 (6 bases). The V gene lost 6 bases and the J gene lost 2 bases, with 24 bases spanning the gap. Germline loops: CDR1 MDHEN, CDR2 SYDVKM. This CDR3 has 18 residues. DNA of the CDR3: TGTGCCAGCAGCCCTCCCGGACAGTCGAGTGTCCACACAGATACGCAGTATTTT. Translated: CASSPPGQSSVHTDTQYF. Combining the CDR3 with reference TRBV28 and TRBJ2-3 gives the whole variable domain DVKVTQSSRYLVKRTGEKVFLECVQDMDHENMFWYRQDPGLGLRLIYFSYDVKMKEKGDIPEGYSVSREKKERFSLILESASTNQTSMYLCASSPPGQSSVHTDTQYFGPGTRLTVL.

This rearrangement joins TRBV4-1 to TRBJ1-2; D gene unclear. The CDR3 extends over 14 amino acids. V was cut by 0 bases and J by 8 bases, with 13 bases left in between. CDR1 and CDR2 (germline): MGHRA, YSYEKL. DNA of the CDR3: TGCGCCAGCAGCCAAGATCGGGTAATGATGGGCTACACCTTC. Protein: CASSQDRVMMGYTF.

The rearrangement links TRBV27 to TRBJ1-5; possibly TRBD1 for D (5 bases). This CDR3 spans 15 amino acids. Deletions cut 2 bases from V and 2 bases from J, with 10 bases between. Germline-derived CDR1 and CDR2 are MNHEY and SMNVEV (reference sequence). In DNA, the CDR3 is TGTGCCAGCAGTTTAGGCCCGGGGGGCAATCAGCCCCAGCATTTT. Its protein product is CASSLGPGGNQPQHF.

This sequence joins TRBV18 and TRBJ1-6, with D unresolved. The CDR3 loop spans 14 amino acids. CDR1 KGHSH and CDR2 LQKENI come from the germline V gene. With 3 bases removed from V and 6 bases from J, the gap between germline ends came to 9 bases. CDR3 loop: CASSPKRGNSPLHF. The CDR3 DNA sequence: TGTGCCAGCTCACCGAAGAGAGGTAATTCACCCCTCCACTTT.

This CDR3 reads CASSQFGTALYGYTF. In nucleotides, the CDR3 is TGTGCCAGCAGCCAATTTGGGACAGCACTCTATGGCTACACCTTC. The rearrangement joins TRBV3-1 (or the pseudogene TRBV3-2) to TRBJ1-2, with 7 bases fitting TRBD1. CDR1 LGHDT and CDR2 YNNKEL come from the germline V gene (reference sequence). This CDR3 is built from 15 residues. V lost 2 bases to trimming and J lost 4 bases; unmatched junction nucleotides: 7.

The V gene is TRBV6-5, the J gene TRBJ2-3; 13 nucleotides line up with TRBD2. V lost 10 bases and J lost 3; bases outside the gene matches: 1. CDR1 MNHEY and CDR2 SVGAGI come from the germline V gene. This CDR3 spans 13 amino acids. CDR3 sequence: CATTSGRTDTQYF. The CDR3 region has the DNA TGTGCCACGACTAGCGGGAGGACAGATACGCAGTATTTT.

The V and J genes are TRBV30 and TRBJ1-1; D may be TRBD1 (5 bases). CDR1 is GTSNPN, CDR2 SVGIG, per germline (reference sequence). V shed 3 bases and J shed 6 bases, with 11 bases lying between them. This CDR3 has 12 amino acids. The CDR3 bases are TGTGCCTGGAGCCTCTGGGGGGCTGAAGCTTTCTTT. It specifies CAWSLWGAEAFF.

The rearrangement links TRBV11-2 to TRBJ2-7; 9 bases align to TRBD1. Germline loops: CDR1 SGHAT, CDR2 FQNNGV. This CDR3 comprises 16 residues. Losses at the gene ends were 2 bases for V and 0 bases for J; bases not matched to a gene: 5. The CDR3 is CASSLMPTGGSYEQYF. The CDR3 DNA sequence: TGTGCCAGCAGCTTAATGCCGACAGGGGGCTCCTACGAGCAGTACTTC.

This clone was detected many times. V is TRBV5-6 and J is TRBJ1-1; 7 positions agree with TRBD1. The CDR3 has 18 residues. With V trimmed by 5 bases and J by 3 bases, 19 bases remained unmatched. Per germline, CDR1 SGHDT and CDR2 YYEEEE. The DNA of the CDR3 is TGTGCCAGCAGTCCCCTCGGCGGGGCAGGGGGTTGGGACACTGAAGCTTTCTTT. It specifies CASSPLGGAGGWDTEAFF.

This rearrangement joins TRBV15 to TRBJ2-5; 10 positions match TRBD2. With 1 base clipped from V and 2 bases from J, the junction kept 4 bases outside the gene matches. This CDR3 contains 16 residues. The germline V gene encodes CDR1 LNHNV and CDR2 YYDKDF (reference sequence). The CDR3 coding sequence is TGTGCCACCAGCAGAGGGACTAGCGGAAAACAAGAGACCCAGTACTTC. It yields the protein CATSRGTSGKQETQYF.

The CDR3 sequence is CASRASGGADTQYF. As DNA, the CDR3 is TGCGCCAGCAGAGCTAGCGGGGGGGCAGATACGCAGTATTTT. This rearrangement joins TRBV5-1 to TRBJ2-3, with 12 bases lining up with TRBD2. The V gene end was trimmed by 5 bases and the J gene end by 4 bases; junction bases not matched to a gene: 2. Per the germline V gene, CDR1 is SGHRS and CDR2 is YFSETQ. This CDR3 has 14 amino acids.

The CDR3 sequence: CASSDRGEQFF. The CDR3 DNA sequence: TGTGCCAGCAGCGATAGGGGTGAGCAGTTCTTC. V is TRBV13 and J is TRBJ2-1, with D tentatively TRBD1 (5 bases). Trimming stripped 5 bases from V and 9 bases from J, with 8 bases between. CDR3 length: 11 residues. Germline V gives CDR1 PRHDT, CDR2 FYEKMQ (reference sequence).

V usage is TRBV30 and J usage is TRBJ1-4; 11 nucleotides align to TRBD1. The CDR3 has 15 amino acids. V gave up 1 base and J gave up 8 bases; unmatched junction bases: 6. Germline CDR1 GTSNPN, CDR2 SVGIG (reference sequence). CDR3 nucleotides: TGTGCCTGGAGTGCAGCGGGACAGGGGGTGGAAAAACTGTTTTTT. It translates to CAWSAAGQGVEKLFF.